The subject of this entry is one T cell receptor beta chain. This clonotype was seen ten or more times. Its antigen remains unidentified. Base qualities are missing; no much larger clone stands one base away. The source of the sample is a study of human T cells and chemical hapten exposure listed by TCRdb under 2021. Some background on the complete study: For sensitization, 2% DPC in acetone was applied to an approximately 2 cm by approximately 2 cm area of upper inner arm skin. The patient cohort, mostly female, included alopecia areata with under or over 50% scalp involvement, alopecia totalis and alopecia universalis. Blood was sampled from patients pre-sensitization (week 0) and at 2, 6 and about 24 weeks after DPC sensitization. Each blood RNA sample was used to sequence both TCR alpha and TCR beta chains. Blood for TCR sequencing was provided by twenty-nine alopecia patients at one to four time points (pre-sensitization, 2, 6 and 24 weeks). Patch testing was done on the upper back using Finn chambers containing 0.01% DPC, and results were scored after 6 days according to International Contact Dermatitis Research Group standards. Libraries were pooled for sequencing, and per-sample TCR yields varied mainly because of small differences in library volumes within the pool. Peripheral blood TCR repertoire changes were tracked in vivo in alopecia patients during primary and secondary sensitization to the hapten diphenylcyclopropenone (DPC). Weekly therapeutic DPC doses were additionally applied to the scalp of patients throughout the roughly 23-week study period. Broader findings and caveats from the paper: DPC sensitization did not change the number of TCRs with a frequency above 1 in 1000, and there was no evidence of changes in global repertoire structure. Alopecia, a presumed autoimmune disease, was present in all patients, so the immune response of the patients might differ from that of healthy individuals. Repeated subsampling changed both the strength of the expansion versus patch-test correlation and the threshold at which that correlation became significant. Patch test score was positively correlated with the number of PT1 expanded TCRs, with significance at thresholds 8, 16 and 32 but not at 4. Significantly more large CDR3 similarity clusters were formed by expanded TCRs than by pre-sensitization or healthy control sets, consistent with antigen-driven responses.

This sample's time point label indicates: pre-sensitization, week 0. Per the publication, the treatment or condition label means: therapeutic diphenylcyclopropenone sensitization with weekly scalp DPC. Total RNA was isolated from unfractionated whole blood collected in Tempus Blood RNA tubes. At each patch-test visit, blood was drawn before the patch test was applied. Patients were eligible if aged 18 to 70, diagnosed with alopecia and judged suitable for DPC therapy, and pregnant patients were excluded. From cysteine to phenylalanine, the CDR3 is 13 amino acids long. The read is trimmed to its CDR3 DNA, 39 bases read in frame from base 1. Trimming removed 9 bases from V and 8 bases from J, leaving 16 bases between the germline ends. CDR1 and CDR2 were assigned from the germline V gene (reference sequence) as WNHNN and SYGVQD. The library was built by means of RACE. Sequencing was carried out with a NextSeq 500. During library preparation, unique molecular identifiers were attached to individual cDNA molecules so that TCRs could be counted in a quantitative, reproducible way. In the paper's pipeline: A median of about 87,000 TCRs per sample was observed, with a range of roughly 23,224 to 700,000. The Decombinator software suite was used to annotate V, J and CDR3 in the TCR reads. For PS versus PT1 abundance plots, all samples were subsampled to the same number of TCRs (28,000). Expanded TCRs were defined as absent before sensitization and observed at least eight times at the 2-week time point. The public sequencing data were trimmed at Q25 with fastp and processed into clonotypes with MiXCR by TCRdb, which kept only in-frame beta chains. Rows with one shared CDR3 protein collapse into an entry with the most common genes and DNA. These V and J calls originate from TCRdb's pipeline instead of the authors' own analysis. Here the sample has just under 35,000 distinct CDR3 sequences; around a tenth occur a single time. In total, the top ten clones hold 25% to 35% of the sample.

The chain joins TRBV10-1 to TRBJ1-4, and TRBD1 may be the D gene, going by 5 matching bases. The specimen comprised whole blood, sampled in connection with sensitization to the hapten diphenylcyclopropenone (DPC). The TCR originated in a man aged 45 to 65 with alopecia areata. Some clones in this sample may be carry-over from other donors' samples. The DNA reads as follows: TGCGCCAGTTCAGACAGTAGCGGAGAAAAACTGTTTTTT. This is translated as CASSDSSGEKLFF.